These 20 T cell receptor beta chains came from one sample sequenced in a study of T cell repertoires in cytomegalovirus infection. Each CDR3 protein gets one entry after TCRdb re-called the reads with MiXCR. The sample holds 500,000 to 600,000 distinct CDR3 sequences; 15% to 20% are singletons and the top ten take about 24%. The sequenced material came from CD8+ T cells from PBMCs. These receptors all come from a human donor in good health (CMV status not recorded). Some clones in this sample may be carry-over from other donors' samples.

This chain links TRBV12-3 or TRBV12-4 with TRBJ2-5; D possibly corresponds to TRBD2 (5 bases). V lost 5 bases and J lost 5, with 15 bases in between. CDR3 length: 14 amino acids. The CDR3 protein is CASSTPREGETQYF. The CDR3 DNA reads TGTGCCAGCAGTACCCCGAGGGAAGGGGAGACCCAGTACTTC.

This clonotype was picked up a small number of times. The genes are TRBV9 and TRBJ2-5, with 10 bases aligning to TRBD2. V lost 5 bases and J lost 4; bases outside the gene matches: 8. CDR1 is SGDLS and CDR2 is YYNGEE in the germline V gene. This CDR3 is built from 15 residues. Here the CDR3 reads CASSDSGGQGETQYF. The CDR3 DNA reads as TGTGCCAGCAGTGATAGCGGGGGGCAGGGAGAGACCCAGTACTTC.

The genes are TRBV6-6 and TRBJ1-2; no clear D gene. CDR1 and CDR2 from the germline V gene are MNHNY and SVGAGI (reference sequence). The CDR3 sequence is 16 residues long. V gave up 2 bases and J gave up 2 bases, with 15 bases separating them. The CDR3 nucleotides read TGTGCCAGCAGTTACCCCCTCGAGATCCCCAACTATGGCTACACCTTC. Translation gives CASSYPLEIPNYGYTF.

There are many counts of this clonotype. J is TRBJ1-3 and V is TRBV10-3, with D uncertain. This CDR3 has 16 amino acids. Trimming cost V 3 bases and J 0 bases, with 12 bases left between them. Germline values: CDR1 ENHRY, CDR2 SYGVKD. CDR3 amino acids: CAISEWERSSGNTIYF. CDR3 DNA: TGTGCCATCAGTGAATGGGAACGGAGCTCTGGAAACACCATATATTTT.

The chain uses TRBV6-2 or TRBV6-3 and TRBJ2-1; 7 bases line up with TRBD2. CDR3 length equals 13 residues. Losses at the gene ends were 2 bases for V and 9 bases for J; bases not matched to a gene: 4. The germline V gene encodes CDR1 MNHEY and CDR2 SVGEGT. In DNA form, the CDR3 reads TGTGCCAGCAGTTACAAGTCGGGAGGTGAGCAGTTCTTC. As protein: CASSYKSGGEQFF.

This clonotype appeared a few times. The CDR3 sequence: CASRFGGNTEAFF. In DNA, the CDR3 is TGTGCCAGCAGATTTGGGGGGAACACTGAAGCTTTCTTT. The rearrangement links TRBV27 to TRBJ1-1; TRBD1 is a possible D gene (5 bases). V lost 6 bases and J 1 base, leaving 9 bases between the germline ends. CDR1 MNHEY and CDR2 SMNVEV come from the germline V gene (reference sequence). CDR3 length: 13 residues.

Concerning this clonotype: It may be a read error: a sequence one base away is much more abundant. J is TRBJ2-7 and V is TRBV10-3, with D perhaps matching TRBD2 (6 bases). CDR1 ENHRY and CDR2 SYGVKD come from the germline V gene. Trimming pared 7 bases from V and 4 bases from J, leaving 17 bases between. The length of the CDR3 is 14 residues. The CDR3 DNA is TGTGCCATCACCCCTCGGGGGAATGGATACGAGCAGTACTTC. The encoded protein is CAITPRGNGYEQYF.

This clonotype has ten or more counts. CDR3: CASSSRDVLLEQFF. As DNA, the CDR3 is TGTGCCAGCAGCTCGCGGGACGTACTTCTTGAGCAGTTCTTC. This chain links TRBV7-9 with TRBJ2-1; D perhaps matches TRBD2 (6 bases). CDR3 size: 14 residues. Germline CDR1 reads SEHNR; CDR2 reads FQNEAQ (reference sequence). The V and J ends lost 4 bases and 9 bases respectively, with 16 bases between them.

In its sample, this clonotype was seen a few times. The CDR3 is CASSLDFGDTQYF. The DNA of the CDR3 is TGTGCCAGCAGCTTAGATTTCGGAGATACGCAGTATTTT. The chain couples TRBV11-2 to TRBJ2-3; D not resolved. Trimming took off 0 bases at V and 5 bases at J, with 6 bases between the two ends. Germline V gives CDR1 SGHAT, CDR2 FQNNGV. The CDR3 has 13 residues.

This clonotype was observed a handful of times. The genes are TRBV6-1 and TRBJ2-1; D might be TRBD2 (5 bases). From germline, CDR1 is MNHNS and CDR2 SASEGT. V lost 10 bases to trimming and J lost 0 bases, with 13 bases between them. The CDR3 sequence is 14 residues long. CDR3 sequence: CATAIRDSYNEQFF. CDR3 DNA: TGTGCCACCGCCATACGGGACTCCTACAATGAGCAGTTCTTC.

A few counts support this clonotype. The chain uses TRBV6-2 or TRBV6-3 and TRBJ2-2; D is undetermined. The CDR3 totals 13 residues. Germline V CDR1 and CDR2: MNHEY, SVGEGT. Trimming took off 7 bases at V and 3 bases at J, with 9 bases between the two ends. The CDR3 region has the DNA TGTGCCAGCACTTTATGGGACACCGGGGAGCTGTTTTTT. Amino acid sequence: CASTLWDTGELFF.

This clonotype was counted only a few times. V usage is TRBV27 and J usage is TRBJ2-1; 9 nucleotides match TRBD1. Germline loops: CDR1 MNHEY, CDR2 SMNVEV (reference sequence). Trimming cost V 6 bases and J 7 bases; bases outside gene matches: 13. CDR3 length: 16 residues. The CDR3 protein is CASRTRDRDDTNEQFF. The CDR3 DNA reads TGTGCCAGCAGGACCCGGGACAGGGACGATACAAATGAGCAGTTCTTC.

This clonotype was recorded a few times. Here the CDR3 DNA reads TGCAGTGCCCCCCTCGGGATAGCAGGCGACACCGGGGAGCTGTTTTTT. It specifies CSAPLGIAGDTGELFF. J is TRBJ2-2 and V is TRBV20-1; D possibly corresponds to TRBD2 (5 bases). Trimming pared 6 bases from V and 3 bases from J, leaving 20 bases between. Germline loops: CDR1 DFQATT, CDR2 SNEGSKA (reference sequence). The CDR3 extends over 16 amino acids.

The gene calls are TRBV20-1 and TRBJ2-1, with TRBD2 matching 10 bases. J gave up 8 bases and V 0 bases, and 22 bases lay outside the gene matches. Germline CDR1 DFQATT, CDR2 SNEGSKA (reference sequence). This CDR3 comprises 20 residues. In DNA, the CDR3 is TGCAGTGCTAGAGATAACCCGGGGGATCTAGCGGGAGAGATGGGGGATGAGCAGTTCTTC. Encoded protein: CSARDNPGDLAGEMGDEQFF.

This clonotype has a handful of counts. A much larger clonotype is one base distant, so this may be a read error. The chain uses TRBV27 and TRBJ2-3; D is unclear. V was clipped by 7 bases and J by 2 bases, with 16 bases between them. Germline values: CDR1 MNHEY, CDR2 SMNVEV (reference sequence). The CDR3 is made up of 15 amino acids. The CDR3 protein is CASTFSRQITDTQYF. The CDR3 DNA sequence: TGTGCCAGCACCTTCTCCAGGCAGATCACAGATACGCAGTATTTT.

This clonotype was counted ten times or more. The gene calls are TRBV4-2 and TRBJ2-1, with 11 positions matching TRBD2. The CDR3 sequence is 17 residues long. After removal of 4 bases from V and 10 bases from J, the junction contained 15 bases not matched to a gene. Per the germline V gene, CDR1 is LGHNA and CDR2 is YNFKEQ. The CDR3 sequence is CASSPPWGSGRGGEQFF. The CDR3 DNA sequence: TGTGCCAGCAGCCCGCCCTGGGGTAGCGGGAGGGGTGGGGAGCAGTTCTTC.

This clonotype appeared a few times. This chain uses TRBV5-5 with TRBJ2-5; the D gene is possibly TRBD1 (6 bases). V lost 4 bases to trimming and J lost 7 bases, with 17 bases between them. In germline, CDR1 is SGHKS, CDR2 YYEKEE (reference sequence). This CDR3 has 14 amino acids. The DNA of the CDR3 is TGTGCCAGCAGCCCGTCAGGGGTTGAGGGGACCCAGTACTTC. Residues: CASSPSGVEGTQYF.

Concerning this clonotype itself: This could be a read error, since a much larger clone is one nucleotide away. The chain employs TRBV5-3 and TRBJ2-7; D is unresolved. TRBV5-3 is recorded as an ORF, its role being uncertain. The V end was cut by 8 bases, the J end by 5 bases, with 17 bases between. The CDR3 length is 13 residues. This CDR3 is CASSTPHRHEQYF. As DNA, the CDR3 is TGTGCCAGCAGCACACCTCATAGGCACGAGCAGTACTTC.

The rearrangement uses TRBV4-1 and TRBJ1-6, with a possible D match to TRBD1 (6 bases). CDR3 size: 19 residues. Between the trimmed V and J ends, which lost 0 bases and 8 bases, there was a span of 23 bases. From germline, CDR1 is MGHRA and CDR2 YSYEKL. The CDR3, as DNA: TGCGCCAGCAGCCAAGATCCTTTTGGGGGGGGCCAATACTATTCACCCCTCCACTTT. It codes for CASSQDPFGGGQYYSPLHF.

The CDR3 DNA is TGCAGTGCGGTAGCGGGAGTGGGTCGGGAGCAGTTCTTC. It codes for CSAVAGVGREQFF. The chain joins TRBV20-1 to TRBJ2-1; the match to TRBD2 covers 9 bases. The CDR3 spans 13 residues. Germline V lookup: CDR1 DFQATT, CDR2 SNEGSKA (reference sequence). J lost 10 bases, V lost 6 bases, and 10 bases had no gene match.